The 18 T cell receptor beta chains in this list originate from one sample, sequenced in a study of blood T cell repertoires in COVID-19. Assay used: immunoSEQ multiplex PCR; TCRdb lists only in-frame clones, some missing. The data show approximately 53,000 clones, with more than 75% seen just once and roughly a fifth held by the top ten. The sequenced sample consisted of peripheral blood. Source of these receptors: a woman aged 60-75 years with acute or convalescent COVID-19.

The chain links TRBV27 to TRBJ1-2, with a possible D match to TRBD1 (6 bases). Trimming cost V 4 bases and J 5 bases, with 11 bases left between them. In germline, CDR1 is MNHEY, CDR2 SMNVEV (reference sequence). The CDR3 totals 13 residues. The CDR3 sequence is CASSYRGGYGYTF. In DNA form, the CDR3 reads TGTGCCAGCAGTTATAGGGGGGGGTATGGCTACACCTTC.

The CDR3 reads CASSPYPVTSGELFF. The CDR3 DNA sequence: TGCGCCAGCAGCCCATACCCGGTTACGTCCGGGGAGCTGTTTTTT. This chain uses TRBV4-1 with TRBJ2-2; D is uncertain. Germline V lookup: CDR1 MGHRA, CDR2 YSYEKL. The V end lost 4 bases, the J end lost 6 bases, and 15 bases lay between the germline ends. CDR3 length: 15 amino acids.

In this sample, this clone turned up many times. The genes are TRBV5-1 and TRBJ1-2; D uncertain. The CDR3 consists of 13 residues. Trimming pared 5 bases from V and 2 bases from J, leaving 10 bases between. CDR1 is SGHRS and CDR2 is YFSETQ in the germline V gene. The CDR3 sequence: CASSLAPNYGYTF. As DNA, the CDR3 is TGCGCCAGCAGTTTAGCCCCAAACTATGGCTACACCTTC.

This clone has a handful of counts. The identical CDR3 is also encoded by other nucleotide sequences in the sample. The rearrangement links TRBV7-8 to TRBJ1-4; the D gene is possibly TRBD1 (5 bases). V shed 2 bases and J shed 8 bases, with 12 bases lying between them. Germline assignment: CDR1 SGHVS and CDR2 FQNEAQ. CDR3 length: 14 residues. CDR3 coding DNA: TGTGCCAGCAGCTTATATGGGGGGGGAGAAAAACTGTTTTTT. Residues: CASSLYGGGEKLFF. Filled out from reference TRBV7-8 and TRBJ1-4, the complete variable domain reads GAGVSQSPRYKVAKRGQDVALRCDPISGHVSLFWYQQALGQGPEFLTYFQNEAQLDKSGLPSDRFFAERPEGSVSTLKIQRTQQEDSAVYLCASSLYGGGEKLFFGSGTQLSVL.

V gene TRBV7-2 combines with J gene TRBJ1-1; the match to TRBD1 covers 7 bases. CDR1 SGHTA and CDR2 FQGNSA come from the germline V gene. This CDR3 is 13 amino acids long. The V gene end was trimmed by 3 bases and the J gene end by 11 bases; junction bases not matched to a gene: 9. CDR3 bases: TGTGCCAGCAGCTTCGACCGACAGGGTCGCGCTTTCTTT. This translates into CASSFDRQGRAFF.

J is TRBJ1-1 and V is TRBV2; D gene unclear. This CDR3 spans 13 amino acids. Germline CDR1 is SNHLY and CDR2 is FYNNEI. Trimming removed 8 bases from V and 10 bases from J, with 20 bases in between. CDR3 loop: CASHPDNPFGAFF. For the CDR3, the DNA is TGTGCCAGCCACCCTGACAACCCTTTTGGAGCTTTCTTT.

The chain joins TRBV7-8 to TRBJ1-3; TRBD1 might be the D (6 bases). Germline V gives CDR1 SGHVS, CDR2 FQNEAQ. V was pared by 3 bases and J by 4 bases, with 13 bases between. This CDR3 has 15 residues. The DNA of the CDR3 is TGTGCCAGCAGCTTGACAGGAGCTCTGGGAAACACCATATATTTT. Translated, it gives CASSLTGALGNTIYF.

The chain has TRBV7-2 and TRBJ1-5; D remains unclear. Deletions cut 2 bases from V and 4 bases from J, with 12 bases between. This CDR3 region has 15 residues. Germline V CDR1 and CDR2: SGHTA, FQGNSA. CDR3 residues: CASSLNLLGNQPQHF. CDR3 DNA: TGTGCCAGCAGCTTAAATTTGCTAGGAAATCAGCCCCAGCATTTT.

This chain links TRBV11-1 with TRBJ2-5; D is perhaps TRBD1 (5 bases). The CDR3 length is 14 residues. Trimming took off 3 bases at V and 3 bases at J, with 11 bases between the two ends. The germline gives CDR1 SGHAT, CDR2 FQDESV (reference sequence). CDR3 loop: CASSFETVKETQYF. CDR3 nucleotide sequence: TGTGCCAGCAGCTTCGAGACAGTTAAAGAGACCCAGTACTTC.

The V and J genes are TRBV6-2 or TRBV6-3 and TRBJ1-3, with a possible D match to TRBD1 (5 bases). V lost 6 bases and J lost 4, with 16 bases in between. From germline, CDR1 is MNHEY and CDR2 SVGEGT. CDR3 length equals 15 residues. The DNA for the CDR3 is TGTGCCAGCAGCGCCGTGACAGTTAGAGGAAACACCATATATTTT. Protein product: CASSAVTVRGNTIYF.

This clone was found a few times. The V call is TRBV18, the J call TRBJ2-6, with D possibly TRBD1 on 7 matching bases. The CDR3 runs to 14 residues. Germline-derived CDR1 and CDR2 are KGHSH and LQKENI. V gave up 3 bases and J gave up 11 bases, with 14 bases separating them. The CDR3 loop reads CASSPTGTEDVLTF. CDR3 DNA sequence: TGTGCCAGCTCACCGACAGGGACTGAGGACGTCCTGACTTTC. The whole variable domain, filled in from reference TRBV18 and TRBJ2-6, reads NAGVMQNPRHLVRRRGQEARLRCSPMKGHSHVYWYRQLPEEGLKFMVYLQKENIIDESGMPKERFSAEFPKEGPSILRIQQVVRGDSAAYFCASSPTGTEDVLTFGAGSRLTVL.

The chain has TRBV18 and TRBJ2-6; TRBD1 matches 8 bases. The CDR3 consists of 19 residues. V was pared by 5 bases and J by 4 bases, with 16 bases of the junction left unmatched. The V gene's germline CDR1 is KGHSH and CDR2 LQKENI. CDR3 amino acids: CASSCAGGIYKVGANVLTF. The CDR3 nucleotides read TGTGCCAGCTCATGCGCAGGGGGCATTTACAAAGTCGGGGCCAACGTCCTGACTTTC.

This chain uses TRBV6-4 with TRBJ1-2, with unresolved D. The CDR3 sequence is 13 residues long. Deletions cut 6 bases from V and 8 bases from J, with 16 bases between. Germline V lookup: CDR1 MRHNA, CDR2 SNTAGT. The CDR3 protein is CASREERPWGYTF. The CDR3 bases are TGTGCCAGCAGGGAAGAGCGCCCCTGGGGCTACACCTTC.

The J gene is TRBJ2-3, the V gene TRBV5-4; 10 positions agree with TRBD2. The CDR3 has 15 amino acids. V lost 4 bases and J lost 3; bases outside the gene matches: 5. Germline V CDR1 and CDR2: SGHNT, YYREEE (reference sequence). CDR3 DNA: TGTGCCAGCAGCCGTAGCGGGGGGAAGACAGATACGCAGTATTTT. It yields the protein CASSRSGGKTDTQYF. The whole variable domain, filled in from reference TRBV5-4 and TRBJ2-3, reads ETGVTQSPTHLIKTRGQQVTLRCSSQSGHNTVSWYQQALGQGPQFIFQYYREEENGRGNFPPRFSGLQFPNYSSELNVNALELDDSALYLCASSRSGGKTDTQYFGPGTRLTVL.

Notes on this clone: The identical CDR3 is also encoded by other nucleotide sequences in the sample. The chain combines TRBV20-1 with TRBJ1-1; D is unresolved. Per the germline V gene, CDR1 is DFQATT and CDR2 is SNEGSKA (reference sequence). CDR3 length: 11 residues. The V end was cut by 5 bases, the J end by 3 bases, with 7 bases between. CDR3 bases: TGCAGTGCTCCCCGGGACACTGAAGCTTTCTTT. Its protein product is CSAPRDTEAFF.

The V gene is TRBV3-1 (or the pseudogene TRBV3-2), the J gene TRBJ1-2; D unresolved. The V end was cut by 4 bases, the J end by 3 bases, with 12 bases between. The germline gives CDR1 LGHDT, CDR2 YNNKEL (reference sequence). The CDR3 has 14 amino acids. In DNA form, the CDR3 reads TGTGCCAGCAGCCCAGGTTCAGTCGACTATGGCTACACCTTC. Translation: CASSPGSVDYGYTF.

This rearrangement joins TRBV21-1 to TRBJ1-4; TRBD1, the D gene given by the table, was not confirmed from the DNA. TRBV21-1 is a pseudogene locus. The CDR3 is made up of 18 amino acids. The CDR3, as DNA: TGTGCCAGCAGCAAAGTGGAAGGGGGACCCACAACTAATGAAAAACTGTTTTTT. Residues: CASSKVEGGPTTNEKLFF.

This clone was detected only a few times. The chain is built from TRBV5-4 and TRBJ2-7, with 12 positions matching TRBD2. The CDR3 runs to 14 residues. V lost 5 bases and J lost 4; bases outside the gene matches: 4. The germline CDR1 and CDR2 sequences are SGHNT and YYREEE (reference sequence). The CDR3 DNA reads TGTGCCAGCAGACCAGGACTAGCGGGGTACGAGCAGTACTTC. This codes for CASRPGLAGYEQYF.